This record concerns one T cell receptor beta chain sequence. Random hexamers served to reverse transcribe roughly 0.5 to 1 ug RNA. In TCRdb, the immunoSEQ multiplex PCR reads were re-called with MiXCR into one record per CDR3 protein. The table shows about 140,000 distinct CDR3 sequences, with over 90% occurring only once. The sample is drawn from a study of CD8 T cells in Susac syndrome. Study at large: Patients with Susac syndrome were therapy-naive, on corticosteroids, or on intravenous immunoglobulin alone at the time that blood was drawn.

The CDR3 is 14 amino acids. V shed 3 bases and J 6 bases; nucleotides not matched to a gene: 5. CD8+ and CD4+ blood T cells underwent TCR beta sequencing. TEMRA cells were FACS-enriched and CD8+ and CD4+ T cells negatively isolated. J is TRBJ1-5 and V is TRBV12-3 or TRBV12-4; 7 nucleotides agree with TRBD1. The clonotype was recovered from a human donor with Susac syndrome. Sample: CD4+ T cells from PBMCs. CDR3 residues: CASSFRGPGQPQHF. CDR3 DNA: TGTGCCAGCAGTTTTAGGGGGCCAGGTCAGCCCCAGCATTTT.